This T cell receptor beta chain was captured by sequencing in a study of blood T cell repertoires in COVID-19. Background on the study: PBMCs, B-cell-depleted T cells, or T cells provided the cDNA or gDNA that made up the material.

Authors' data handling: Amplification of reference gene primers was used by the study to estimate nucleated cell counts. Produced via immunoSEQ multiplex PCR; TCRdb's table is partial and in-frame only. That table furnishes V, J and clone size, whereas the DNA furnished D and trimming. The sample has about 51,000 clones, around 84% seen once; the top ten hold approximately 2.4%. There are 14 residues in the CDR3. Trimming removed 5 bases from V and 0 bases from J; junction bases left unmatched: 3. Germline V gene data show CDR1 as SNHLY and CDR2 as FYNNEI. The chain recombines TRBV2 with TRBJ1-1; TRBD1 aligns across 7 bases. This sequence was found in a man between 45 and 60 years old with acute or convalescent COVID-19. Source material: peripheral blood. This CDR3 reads CASSMTGMNTEAFF. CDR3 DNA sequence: TGTGCCAGCAGTATGACAGGGATGAACACTGAAGCTTTCTTT.